A single sample gave rise to the 13 T cell receptor beta chains below, sequenced in a study of graft-versus-host responses after intestinal transplantation (dated by TCRdb to 2020 to 2023). Which antigens these TCRs recognize remains unknown. Interpreted using the paper, the time point label stands for: cells obtained before transplantation from donor or recipient. Library prep was done by the immunoSEQ multiplex PCR assay. In TCRdb, the immuneACCESS table is reduced to in-frame sequences with V and J assigned. These tables do not hold every clone; where another copy was compared, an unresolved V gene accounts for under half, and the others remain unexplained. The sample table shows roughly 64,000 clones, and more than 85% are seen once. The ten largest clones represent roughly 1.5% of the sample. The specimen was unstimulated CD8+ T cells sorted from spleen or lymph node cells, collected before transplant. These receptors were taken from a human donor who was the organ donor for an intestinal transplant.

The chain employs TRBV18 and TRBJ1-1; D possibly corresponds to TRBD1 (6 bases). Trimming removed 6 bases at V and 6 bases at J, with 11 bases between. This CDR3 is built from 12 residues. Germline V gene lookup returns CDR1 KGHSH and CDR2 LQKENI. This CDR3 is CASSTGGPEAFF. The DNA for the CDR3 is TGTGCCAGCTCGACGGGGGGGCCTGAAGCTTTCTTT.

The chain recombines TRBV30 with TRBJ1-2; D is possibly TRBD1 (6 bases). The V end was cut by 0 bases, the J end by 6 bases, with 17 bases between. The CDR3 is 15 residues long. Germline V gene lookup returns CDR1 GTSNPN and CDR2 SVGIG (reference sequence). The CDR3 sequence: CAWSVFQGKLNGYTF. CDR3 sequence (DNA): TGTGCCTGGAGTGTATTCCAGGGGAAACTCAATGGCTACACCTTC.

This chain connects TRBV18 to TRBJ1-1; D gene ambiguous. The CDR3 extends over 12 amino acids. CDR1 and CDR2 (germline): KGHSH, LQKENI. V was pared by 7 bases and J by 5 bases, with 11 bases between. CDR3 region: CASLTRVTEAFF. Written as DNA, the CDR3 is TGTGCCAGCTTAACGCGGGTTACTGAAGCTTTCTTT.

This clone is a singleton in its sample. The chain is built from TRBV28 and TRBJ1-2; 7 nucleotides match TRBD1. J lost 5 bases, V lost 10 bases, and 10 bases had no gene match. Looked up from germline, CDR1 is MDHEN and CDR2 is SYDVKM. CDR3 size: 13 residues. CDR3 amino acids: CATLPDRDYGYTF. In nucleotides, the CDR3 is TGTGCCACCCTACCCGACAGGGATTATGGCTACACCTTC.

V and J are TRBV28 and TRBJ2-7; 8 bases agree with TRBD2. This CDR3 spans 16 amino acids. Germline V gene sequence: CDR1 MDHEN, CDR2 SYDVKM. The V segment lost 5 bases and the J segment 6 bases; nucleotides outside the gene matches: 15. The CDR3 reads CASSPRRKREILEQYF. In DNA, the CDR3 is TGTGCCAGCAGTCCCCGACGAAAGCGGGAGATTCTCGAGCAGTACTTC.

This chain joins TRBV11-2 and TRBJ2-7, with 7 bases that match TRBD1. Germline CDR1 SGHAT, CDR2 FQNNGV. The CDR3 consists of 15 residues. With 5 bases clipped from V and 1 base from J, the junction kept 8 bases outside the gene matches. The DNA of the CDR3 is TGTGCCAGCAGCCCGGCCCCGACAGGGTCCTACGAGCAGTACTTC. As protein: CASSPAPTGSYEQYF.

The chain combines TRBV19 with TRBJ2-1; D gene uncertain. The V end lost 6 bases, the J end lost 7 bases, and 10 bases lay between the germline ends. CDR3 length equals 12 residues. The germline CDR1 and CDR2 sequences are LNHDA and SQIVND (reference sequence). CDR3 DNA sequence: TGTGCCAGTAGATCCGGAGCGAATGAGCAGTTCTTC. Protein product: CASRSGANEQFF.

This clone is a singleton in its sample. The V call is TRBV11-3, the J call TRBJ2-3, with 9 bases fitting TRBD2. V lost 5 bases to trimming and J lost 1 base; unmatched junction nucleotides: 1. Looked up from germline, CDR1 is SGHNT and CDR2 is YENEEA. The CDR3 is 14 residues long. In DNA, the CDR3 is TGTGCCAGCAGCAGGACTAGCGGCACAGATACGCAGTATTTT. Residues: CASSRTSGTDTQYF.

J is TRBJ1-4 and V is TRBV28, with 7 bases that match TRBD1. V was pared by 3 bases and J by 7 bases, with 5 bases of the junction left unmatched. The CDR3 contains 14 residues. Germline V gene data show CDR1 as MDHEN and CDR2 as SYDVKM. The CDR3 bases are TGTGCCAGCAGTTTCGAGGGGGCGAGTGAAAAACTGTTTTTT. This gives the protein CASSFEGASEKLFF.

This clone was recorded once. This rearrangement joins TRBV14 to TRBJ1-2, with D possibly matching TRBD1 (5 bases). CDR3 length equals 18 residues. Trimming removed 1 base from V and 0 bases from J, with 18 bases in between. Germline-derived CDR1 and CDR2 are SGHDN and FVKESK. The CDR3 spells CASSQVYHQGEANYGYTF. In DNA, the CDR3 is TGTGCCAGCAGCCAAGTTTATCACCAAGGGGAAGCTAACTATGGCTACACCTTC.

J is TRBJ2-1 and V is TRBV7-8; maybe TRBD1 (5 bases). Germline CDR1 SGHVS, CDR2 FQNEAQ. The CDR3 is 18 residues long. V was trimmed by 3 bases and J by 0 bases, leaving 18 bases between them. The CDR3 DNA follows: TGTGCCAGCAGCTTCCTGGCAGGGTCCCCGAGCTCCTACAATGAGCAGTTCTTC. Encoded protein: CASSFLAGSPSSYNEQFF.

This chain joins TRBV28 and TRBJ2-7, with 15 bases matching TRBD2. Germline loops: CDR1 MDHEN, CDR2 SYDVKM. This CDR3 has 21 residues. V dropped 5 bases and J dropped 4; count of bases not matched to a gene: 21. The CDR3 DNA follows: TGTGCCAGCAGTCCACTCGTTCTGGTAGGACTAGCGGGAGGGCCCGGGTACGAGCAGTACTTC. Protein: CASSPLVLVGLAGGPGYEQYF.

The J gene is TRBJ2-1, the V gene TRBV5-1; weak D call: TRBD2 (5 bases). V lost 10 bases and J 0 bases, leaving 17 bases between the germline ends. CDR3 length equals 15 residues. In germline, CDR1 is SGHRS, CDR2 YFSETQ. The DNA of the CDR3 is TGCGCCTCAAAGTCTAGCACGAGCTCCTACAATGAGCAGTTCTTC. Translated: CASKSSTSSYNEQFF.